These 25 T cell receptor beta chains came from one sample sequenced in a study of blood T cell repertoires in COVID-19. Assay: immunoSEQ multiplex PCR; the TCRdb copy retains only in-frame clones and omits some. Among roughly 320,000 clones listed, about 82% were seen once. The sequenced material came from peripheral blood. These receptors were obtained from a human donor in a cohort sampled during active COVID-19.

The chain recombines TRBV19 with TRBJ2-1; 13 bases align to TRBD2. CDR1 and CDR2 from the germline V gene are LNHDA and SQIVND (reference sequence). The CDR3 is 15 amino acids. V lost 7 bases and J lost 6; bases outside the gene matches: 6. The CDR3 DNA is TGTGCCAGTACCCATCGGACTAGCGGGGGCAATGAGCAGTTCTTC. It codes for CASTHRTSGGNEQFF.

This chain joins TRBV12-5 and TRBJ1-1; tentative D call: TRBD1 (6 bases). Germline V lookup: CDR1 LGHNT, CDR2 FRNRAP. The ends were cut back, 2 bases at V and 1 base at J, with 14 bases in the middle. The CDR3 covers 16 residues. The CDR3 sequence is CASGLPQQGSNTEAFF. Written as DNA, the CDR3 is TGTGCTAGTGGTTTGCCCCAACAGGGATCGAACACTGAAGCTTTCTTT. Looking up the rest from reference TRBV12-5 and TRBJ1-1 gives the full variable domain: DARVTQTPRHKVTEMGQEVTMRCQPILGHNTVFWYRQTMMQGLELLAYFRNRAPLDDSGMPKDRFSAEMPDATLATLKIQPSEPRDSAVYFCASGLPQQGSNTEAFFGQGTRLTVV.

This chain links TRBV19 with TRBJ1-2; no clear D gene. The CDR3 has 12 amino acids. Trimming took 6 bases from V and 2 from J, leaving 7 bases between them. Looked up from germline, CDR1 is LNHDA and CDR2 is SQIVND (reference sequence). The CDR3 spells CASRGYNYGYTF. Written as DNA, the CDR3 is TGTGCCAGTAGGGGCTACAACTATGGCTACACCTTC.

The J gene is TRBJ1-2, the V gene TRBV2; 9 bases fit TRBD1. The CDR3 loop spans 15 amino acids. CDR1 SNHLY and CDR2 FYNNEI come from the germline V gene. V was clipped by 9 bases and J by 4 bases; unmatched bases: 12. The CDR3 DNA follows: TGTGCCAGTAGGATAGAGGGACAGGGACTCTATGGCTACACCTTC. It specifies CASRIEGQGLYGYTF.

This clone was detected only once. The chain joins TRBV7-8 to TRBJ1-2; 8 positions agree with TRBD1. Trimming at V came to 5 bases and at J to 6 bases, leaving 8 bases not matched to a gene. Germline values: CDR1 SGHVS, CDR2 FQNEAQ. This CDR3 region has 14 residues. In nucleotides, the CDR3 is TGTGCCAGCAGCCCCCGGGACAGGTCTCATGGCTACACCTTC. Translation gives CASSPRDRSHGYTF.

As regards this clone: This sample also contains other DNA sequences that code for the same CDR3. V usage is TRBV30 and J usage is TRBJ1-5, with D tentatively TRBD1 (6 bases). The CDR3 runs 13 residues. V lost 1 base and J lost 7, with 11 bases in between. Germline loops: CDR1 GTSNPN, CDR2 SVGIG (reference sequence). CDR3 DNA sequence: TGTGCCTGGAGTGGGGGGGGCGGGCAGCCCCAGCATTTT. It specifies CAWSGGGGQPQHF. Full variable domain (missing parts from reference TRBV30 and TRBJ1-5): SQTIHQWPATLVQPVGSPLSLECTVEGTSNPNLYWYRQAAGRGLQLLFYSVGIGQISSEVPQNLSASRPQDRQFILSSKKLLLSDSGFYLCAWSGGGGQPQHFGDGTRLSIL.

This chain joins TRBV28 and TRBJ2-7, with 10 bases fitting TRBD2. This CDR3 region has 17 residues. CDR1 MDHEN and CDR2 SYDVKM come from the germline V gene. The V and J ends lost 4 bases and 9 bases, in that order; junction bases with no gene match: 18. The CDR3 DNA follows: TGTGCCAGCAGTTCCTTTGGGGAGCGGGGGGGATTCTTCGGGCAGTACTTC. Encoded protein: CASSSFGERGGFFGQYF. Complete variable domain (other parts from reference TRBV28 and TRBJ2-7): DVKVTQSSRYLVKRTGEKVFLECVQDMDHENMFWYRQDPGLGLRLIYFSYDVKMKEKGDIPEGYSVSREKKERFSLILESASTNQTSMYLCASSSFGERGGFFGQYFGPGTRLTVT.

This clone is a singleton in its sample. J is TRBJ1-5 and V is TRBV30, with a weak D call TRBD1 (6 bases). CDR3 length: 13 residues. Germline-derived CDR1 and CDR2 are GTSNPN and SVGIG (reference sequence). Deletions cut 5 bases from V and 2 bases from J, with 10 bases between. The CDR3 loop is CAWAQGGNQPQHF. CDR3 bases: TGTGCCTGGGCACAGGGTGGCAATCAGCCCCAGCATTTT. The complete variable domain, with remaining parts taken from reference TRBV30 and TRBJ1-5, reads SQTIHQWPATLVQPVGSPLSLECTVEGTSNPNLYWYRQAAGRGLQLLFYSVGIGQISSEVPQNLSASRPQDRQFILSSKKLLLSDSGFYLCAWAQGGNQPQHFGDGTRLSIL.

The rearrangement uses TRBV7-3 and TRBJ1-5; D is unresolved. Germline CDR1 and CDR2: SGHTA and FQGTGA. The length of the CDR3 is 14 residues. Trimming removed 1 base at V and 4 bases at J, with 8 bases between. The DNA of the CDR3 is TGTGCCAGCAGCTTAAAGGAGTGTAATCAGCCCCAGCATTTT. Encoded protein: CASSLKECNQPQHF.

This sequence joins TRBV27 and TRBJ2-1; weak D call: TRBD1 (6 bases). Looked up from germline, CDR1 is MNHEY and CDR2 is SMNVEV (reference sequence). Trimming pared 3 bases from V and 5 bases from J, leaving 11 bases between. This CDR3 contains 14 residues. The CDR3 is CASSFRGRDNEQFF. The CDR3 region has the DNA TGTGCCAGCAGTTTCAGGGGACGCGACAATGAGCAGTTCTTC.

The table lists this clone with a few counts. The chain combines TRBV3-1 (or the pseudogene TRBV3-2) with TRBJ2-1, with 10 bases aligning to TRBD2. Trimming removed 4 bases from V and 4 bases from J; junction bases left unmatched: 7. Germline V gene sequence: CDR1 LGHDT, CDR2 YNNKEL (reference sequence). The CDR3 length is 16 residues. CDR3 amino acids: CASSPLSGGDYNEQFF. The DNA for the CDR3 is TGTGCCAGCAGCCCATTAAGCGGGGGGGATTACAATGAGCAGTTCTTC.

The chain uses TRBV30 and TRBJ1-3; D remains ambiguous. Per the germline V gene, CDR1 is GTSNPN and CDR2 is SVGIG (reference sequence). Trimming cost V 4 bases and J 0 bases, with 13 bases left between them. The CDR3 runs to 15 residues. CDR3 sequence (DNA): TGTGCCTGGAACAGCCAGGTCTTCTCTGGAAACACCATATATTTT. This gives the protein CAWNSQVFSGNTIYF.

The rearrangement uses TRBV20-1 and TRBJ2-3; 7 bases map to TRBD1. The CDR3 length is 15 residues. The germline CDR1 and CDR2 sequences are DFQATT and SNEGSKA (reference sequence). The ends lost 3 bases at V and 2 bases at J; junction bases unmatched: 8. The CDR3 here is CSASTADRNTDTQYF. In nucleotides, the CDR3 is TGCAGTGCTAGTACCGCGGACAGGAACACAGATACGCAGTATTTT.

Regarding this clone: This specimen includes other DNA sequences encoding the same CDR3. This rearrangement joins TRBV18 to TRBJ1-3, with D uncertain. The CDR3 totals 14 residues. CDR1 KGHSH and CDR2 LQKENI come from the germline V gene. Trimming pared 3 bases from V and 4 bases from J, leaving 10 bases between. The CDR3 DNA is TGTGCCAGCTCACCGATCGACTCCGGAAACACCATATATTTT. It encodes CASSPIDSGNTIYF.

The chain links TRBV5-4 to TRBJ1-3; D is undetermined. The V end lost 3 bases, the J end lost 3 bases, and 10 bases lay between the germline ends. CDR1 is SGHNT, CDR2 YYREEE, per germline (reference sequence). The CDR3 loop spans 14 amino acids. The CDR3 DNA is TGTGCCAGCAGCTCCCCGGCGGGTGGAAACACCATATATTTT. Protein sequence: CASSSPAGGNTIYF. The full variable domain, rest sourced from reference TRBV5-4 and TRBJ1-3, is ETGVTQSPTHLIKTRGQQVTLRCSSQSGHNTVSWYQQALGQGPQFIFQYYREEENGRGNFPPRFSGLQFPNYSSELNVNALELDDSALYLCASSSPAGGNTIYFGEGSWLTVV.

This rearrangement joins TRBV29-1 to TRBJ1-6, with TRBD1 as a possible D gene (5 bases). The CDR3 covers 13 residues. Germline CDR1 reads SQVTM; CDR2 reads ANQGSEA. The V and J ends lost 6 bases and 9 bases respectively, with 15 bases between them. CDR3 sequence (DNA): TGCAGCGTCGGGGGGTTGTTAGGTTCACCCCTCCACTTT. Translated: CSVGGLLGSPLHF.

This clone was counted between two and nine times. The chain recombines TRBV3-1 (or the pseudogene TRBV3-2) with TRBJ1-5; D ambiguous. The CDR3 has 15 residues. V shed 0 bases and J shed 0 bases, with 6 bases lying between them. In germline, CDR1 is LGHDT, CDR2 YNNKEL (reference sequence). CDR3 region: CASSQDAGSNQPQHF. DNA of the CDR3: TGTGCCAGCAGCCAAGATGCAGGTAGCAATCAGCCCCAGCATTTT.

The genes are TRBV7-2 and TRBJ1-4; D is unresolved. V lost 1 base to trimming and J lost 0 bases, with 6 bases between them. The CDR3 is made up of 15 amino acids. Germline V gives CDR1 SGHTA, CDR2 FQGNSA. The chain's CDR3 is CASSLDRATNEKLFF. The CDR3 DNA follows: TGTGCCAGCAGCTTAGACCGGGCAACTAATGAAAAACTGTTTTTT.

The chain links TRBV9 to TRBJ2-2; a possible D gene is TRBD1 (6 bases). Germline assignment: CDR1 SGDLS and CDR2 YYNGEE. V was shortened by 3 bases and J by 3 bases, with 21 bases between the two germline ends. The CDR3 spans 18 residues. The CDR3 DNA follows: TGTGCCAGCAGCGGAGATGGGACAACCACGCTACACACCGGGGAGCTGTTTTTT. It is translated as CASSGDGTTTLHTGELFF.

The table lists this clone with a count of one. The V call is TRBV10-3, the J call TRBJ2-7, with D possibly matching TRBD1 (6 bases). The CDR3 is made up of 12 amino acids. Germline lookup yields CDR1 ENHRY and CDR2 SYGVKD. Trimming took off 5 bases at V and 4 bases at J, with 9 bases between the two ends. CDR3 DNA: TGTGCCATCAGTTCTCAGGGGTACGAGCAGTACTTC. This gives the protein CAISSQGYEQYF.

This CDR3 reads CASSQDSEFEAFF. The CDR3, as DNA: TGTGCCAGCAGCCAAGATTCCGAGTTTGAAGCTTTCTTT. The V and J genes are TRBV3-1 (or the pseudogene TRBV3-2) and TRBJ1-1; no firm D call. V dropped 0 bases and J dropped 7 bases, with 9 bases sitting between them. The CDR3 loop spans 13 amino acids. Germline assignment: CDR1 LGHDT and CDR2 YNNKEL (reference sequence).

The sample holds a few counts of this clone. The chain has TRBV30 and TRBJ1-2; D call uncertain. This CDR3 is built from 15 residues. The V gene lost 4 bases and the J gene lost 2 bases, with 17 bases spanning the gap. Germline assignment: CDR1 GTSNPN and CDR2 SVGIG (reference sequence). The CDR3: CAWNQSPFLNYGYTF. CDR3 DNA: TGTGCCTGGAACCAAAGCCCCTTTTTGAACTATGGCTACACCTTC.

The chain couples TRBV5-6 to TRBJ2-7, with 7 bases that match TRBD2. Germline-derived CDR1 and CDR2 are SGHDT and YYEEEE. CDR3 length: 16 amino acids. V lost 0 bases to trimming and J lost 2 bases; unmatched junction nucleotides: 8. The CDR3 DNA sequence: TGTGCCAGCAGCTTGGAGGAAGCGGGGCCTACCTACGAGCAGTACTTC. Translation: CASSLEEAGPTYEQYF.

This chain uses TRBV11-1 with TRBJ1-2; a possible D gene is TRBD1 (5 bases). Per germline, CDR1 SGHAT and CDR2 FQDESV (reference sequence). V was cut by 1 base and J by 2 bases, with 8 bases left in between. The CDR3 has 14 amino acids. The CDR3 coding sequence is TGTGCCAGCAGCTTAGGTGACAGCAACTATGGCTACACCTTC. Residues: CASSLGDSNYGYTF.

The CDR3 is CASSARDTEAFF. CDR3 bases: TGTGCCAGCAGCGCCAGGGACACTGAAGCTTTCTTT. The J gene is TRBJ1-1, the V gene TRBV11-3; the D gene is possibly TRBD1 (5 bases). CDR1 SGHNT and CDR2 YENEEA come from the germline V gene. CDR3 length: 12 amino acids. V was clipped by 5 bases and J by 3 bases, with 7 bases between them.